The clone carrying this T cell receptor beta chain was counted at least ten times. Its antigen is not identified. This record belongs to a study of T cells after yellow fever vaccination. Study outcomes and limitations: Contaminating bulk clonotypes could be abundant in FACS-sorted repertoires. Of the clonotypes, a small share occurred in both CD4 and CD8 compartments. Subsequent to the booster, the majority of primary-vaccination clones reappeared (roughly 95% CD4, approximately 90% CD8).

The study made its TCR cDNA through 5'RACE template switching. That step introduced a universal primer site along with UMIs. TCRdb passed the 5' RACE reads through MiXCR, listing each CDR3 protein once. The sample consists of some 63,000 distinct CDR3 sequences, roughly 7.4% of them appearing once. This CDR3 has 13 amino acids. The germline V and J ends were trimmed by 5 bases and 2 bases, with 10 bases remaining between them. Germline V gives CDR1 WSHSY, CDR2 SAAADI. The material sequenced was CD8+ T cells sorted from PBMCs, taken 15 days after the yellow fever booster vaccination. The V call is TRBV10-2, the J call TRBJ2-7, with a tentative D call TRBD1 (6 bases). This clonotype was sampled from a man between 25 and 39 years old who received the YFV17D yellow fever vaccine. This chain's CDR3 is CASSWGPTYEQYF. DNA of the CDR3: TGCGCCAGCAGTTGGGGGCCCACCTACGAGCAGTACTTC.